This entry features one T cell receptor beta chain sequence. This sample is part of a study of cytomegalovirus exposure and HLA in healthy donors. Both 60 Vbeta primers and 13 Jbeta primers went into the PCR. The repertoire was sequenced with immunoSEQ multiplex PCR; TCRdb's copy has only in-frame clones and lacks some. This table holds about 140,000 clones, about four fifths found once. The sample was PBMCs. The receptor's source is a woman between 40 and 50 years old in good health and CMV-seronegative.

The CDR3 spells CASSFNPDITSSYNSPLHF. The DNA for the CDR3 is TGTGCCAGCAGCTTTAATCCGGACATAACAAGCTCCTATAATTCACCCCTCCACTTT. The V and J genes are TRBV7-9 and TRBJ1-6, with D possibly TRBD1 on 5 matching bases. Germline assignment: CDR1 SEHNR and CDR2 FQNEAQ (reference sequence). This CDR3 is 19 amino acids long. The ends were cut back, 3 bases at V and 0 bases at J, with 18 bases in the middle.